This T cell receptor beta chain is from a study of human T cells and chemical hapten exposure. The sample's time point: patch test 2, 6 weeks after DPC sensitization. Specified treatment: therapeutic diphenylcyclopropenone sensitization with weekly scalp DPC. Individual cDNA molecules received unique molecular identifiers in the library. TCRdb redid the calling of the RACE reads with MiXCR, one entry per CDR3 protein. Of fewer than 85,000 distinct CDR3 sequences in the sample, 10% were seen once. A few counts support this clonotype. The clonotype comes from a woman aged 25 to 45 with alopecia areata. Some clones in this sample may be carry-over from other donors' samples. Source: whole blood, taken in connection with sensitization to the hapten diphenylcyclopropenone (DPC).

The chain's CDR3 is CASSKQGSASNEKLFF. DNA of the CDR3: TGTGCCAGCAGTAAACAGGGTAGCGCCTCAAATGAAAAACTGTTTTTT. The rearrangement uses TRBV28 and TRBJ1-4; weak D call: TRBD1 (6 bases). V was trimmed by 5 bases and J by 5 bases, leaving 18 bases between them. Germline CDR1 is MDHEN and CDR2 is SYDVKM. This CDR3 spans 16 amino acids.